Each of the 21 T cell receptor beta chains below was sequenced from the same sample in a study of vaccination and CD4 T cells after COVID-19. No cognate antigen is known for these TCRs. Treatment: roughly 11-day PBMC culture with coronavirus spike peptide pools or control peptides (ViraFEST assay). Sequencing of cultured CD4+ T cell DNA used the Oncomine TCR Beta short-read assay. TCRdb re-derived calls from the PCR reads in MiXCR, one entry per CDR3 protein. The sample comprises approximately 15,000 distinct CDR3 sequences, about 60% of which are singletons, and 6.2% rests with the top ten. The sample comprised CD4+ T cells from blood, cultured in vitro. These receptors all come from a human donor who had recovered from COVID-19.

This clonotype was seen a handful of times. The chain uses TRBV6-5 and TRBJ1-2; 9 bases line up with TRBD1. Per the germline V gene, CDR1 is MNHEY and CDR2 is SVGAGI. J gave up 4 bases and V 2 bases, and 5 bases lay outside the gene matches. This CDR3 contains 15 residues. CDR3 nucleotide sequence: TGTGCCAGCAGTTACCTGACAGGGGGAACCTATGGCTACACCTTC. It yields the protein CASSYLTGGTYGYTF.

The CDR3 here is CSARGGTGFSYEQYF. Here the CDR3 DNA reads TGCAGTGCTAGAGGGGGGACAGGTTTTTCCTACGAGCAGTACTTC. The chain uses TRBV20-1 and TRBJ2-7, with 8 bases matching TRBD1. Germline-derived CDR1 and CDR2 are DFQATT and SNEGSKA (reference sequence). With V trimmed by 1 base and J by 1 base, 6 bases remained unmatched. The CDR3 consists of 15 residues.

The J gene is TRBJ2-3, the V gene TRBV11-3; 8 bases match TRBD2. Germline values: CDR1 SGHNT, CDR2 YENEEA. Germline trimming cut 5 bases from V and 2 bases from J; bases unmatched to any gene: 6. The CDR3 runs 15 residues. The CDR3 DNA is TGTGCCAGCAGCCCGGAACTAGCGGACACAGATACGCAGTATTTT. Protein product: CASSPELADTDTQYF.

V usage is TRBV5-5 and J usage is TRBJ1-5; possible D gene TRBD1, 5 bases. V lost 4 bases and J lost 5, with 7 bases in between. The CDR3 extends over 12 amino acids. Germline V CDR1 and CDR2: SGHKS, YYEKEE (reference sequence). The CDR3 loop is CASSLTDQPQHF. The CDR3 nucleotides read TGTGCCAGCAGCCTGACAGATCAGCCCCAGCATTTT.

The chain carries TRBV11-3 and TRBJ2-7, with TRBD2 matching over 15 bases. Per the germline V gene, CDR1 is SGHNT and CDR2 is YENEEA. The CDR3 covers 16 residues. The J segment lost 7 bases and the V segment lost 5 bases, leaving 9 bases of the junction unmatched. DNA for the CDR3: TGTGCCAGCAGCCCCAGGACTAGCGGGAGGGCTGGGGAGCAGTACTTC. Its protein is CASSPRTSGRAGEQYF.

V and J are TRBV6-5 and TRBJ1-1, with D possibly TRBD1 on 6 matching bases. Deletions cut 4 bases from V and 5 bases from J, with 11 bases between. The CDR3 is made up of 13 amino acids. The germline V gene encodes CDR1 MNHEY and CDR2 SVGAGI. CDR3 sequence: CASSFEGETEAFF. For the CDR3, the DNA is TGTGCCAGCAGTTTTGAGGGGGAAACTGAAGCTTTCTTT.

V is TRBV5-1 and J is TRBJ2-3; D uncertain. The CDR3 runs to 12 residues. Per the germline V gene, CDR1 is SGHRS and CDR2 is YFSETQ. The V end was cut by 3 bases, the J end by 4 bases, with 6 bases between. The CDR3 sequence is CASSSDADTQYF. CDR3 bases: TGCGCCAGCAGCTCCGACGCAGATACGCAGTATTTT.

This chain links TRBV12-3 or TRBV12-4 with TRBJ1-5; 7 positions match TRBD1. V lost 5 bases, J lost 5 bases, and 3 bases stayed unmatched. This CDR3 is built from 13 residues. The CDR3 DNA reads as TGTGCCAGCAGTGGGACAGACGATCAGCCCCAGCATTTT. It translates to CASSGTDDQPQHF.

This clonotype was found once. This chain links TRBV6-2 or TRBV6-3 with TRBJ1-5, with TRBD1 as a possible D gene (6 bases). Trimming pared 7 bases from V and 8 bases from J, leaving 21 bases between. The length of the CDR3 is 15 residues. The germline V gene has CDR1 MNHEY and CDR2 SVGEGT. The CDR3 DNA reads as TGTGCCAGCACTCGACTCGGGACATATTTCGAGCCCCAGCATTTT. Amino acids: CASTRLGTYFEPQHF.

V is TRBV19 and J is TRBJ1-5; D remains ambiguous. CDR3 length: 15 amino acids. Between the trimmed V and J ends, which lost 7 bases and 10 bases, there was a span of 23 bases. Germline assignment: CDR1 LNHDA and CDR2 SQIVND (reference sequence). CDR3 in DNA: TGTGCCAGTAACCTTCGGGATTTCCCCCCGCGACCCCAGCATTTT. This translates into CASNLRDFPPRPQHF.

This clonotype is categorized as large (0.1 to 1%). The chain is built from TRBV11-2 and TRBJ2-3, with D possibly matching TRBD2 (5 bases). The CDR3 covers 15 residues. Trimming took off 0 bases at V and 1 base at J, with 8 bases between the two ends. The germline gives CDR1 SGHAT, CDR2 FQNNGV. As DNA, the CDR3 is TGTGCCAGCAGCTTAGAACGGGAACGCACAGATACGCAGTATTTT. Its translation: CASSLERERTDTQYF.

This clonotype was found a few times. CDR3 DNA: TGTGCCAGCAGTTTCCGTCCGAGCGAGGAGCAGTACTTC. Translating gives CASSFRPSEEQYF. This chain uses TRBV27 with TRBJ2-7; unclear D gene. CDR1 and CDR2 (germline): MNHEY, SMNVEV (reference sequence). The CDR3 has 13 residues. The V end lost 3 bases, the J end lost 7 bases, and 13 bases lay between the germline ends.

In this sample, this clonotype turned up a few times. The CDR3 sequence is CASSLFLDSYEQYF. In DNA form, the CDR3 reads TGTGCCAGCAGTCTTTTCCTAGACAGCTACGAGCAGTACTTC. The chain carries TRBV6-1 and TRBJ2-7; D might be TRBD1 (5 bases). The length of the CDR3 is 14 residues. Germline loops: CDR1 MNHNS, CDR2 SASEGT. Deletions cut 5 bases from V and 3 bases from J, with 14 bases between.

The CDR3 sequence is CASRLAGDYNEQFF. Written as DNA, the CDR3 is TGTGCCAGCCGCCTAGCGGGGGACTACAATGAGCAGTTCTTC. V is TRBV7-2 and J is TRBJ2-1, with 10 bases identical to TRBD2. The CDR3 has 14 residues. CDR1 is SGHTA, CDR2 FQGNSA, per germline. The J segment lost 3 bases and the V segment lost 8 bases, leaving 4 bases of the junction unmatched.

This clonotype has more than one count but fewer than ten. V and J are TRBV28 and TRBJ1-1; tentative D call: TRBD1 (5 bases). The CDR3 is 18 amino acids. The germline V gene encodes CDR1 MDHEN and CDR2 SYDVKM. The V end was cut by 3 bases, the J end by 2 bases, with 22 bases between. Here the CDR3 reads CASSFIPLREGRNTEAFF. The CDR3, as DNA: TGTGCCAGCAGTTTTATCCCCTTAAGGGAGGGGCGCAACACTGAAGCTTTCTTT.

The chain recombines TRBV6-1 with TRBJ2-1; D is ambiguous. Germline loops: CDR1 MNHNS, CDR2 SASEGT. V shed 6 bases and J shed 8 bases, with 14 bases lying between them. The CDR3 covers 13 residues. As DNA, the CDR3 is TGTGCCAGCAGCTCCGGACCTGTCTATGAGCAGTTCTTC. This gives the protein CASSSGPVYEQFF.

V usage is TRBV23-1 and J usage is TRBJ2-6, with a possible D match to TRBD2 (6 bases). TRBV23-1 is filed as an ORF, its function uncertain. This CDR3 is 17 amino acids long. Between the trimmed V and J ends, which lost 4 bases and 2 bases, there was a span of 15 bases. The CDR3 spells CASSLAVKRPGANVLTF. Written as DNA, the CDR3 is TGCGCCAGCAGTCTAGCGGTAAAGAGGCCTGGGGCCAACGTCCTGACTTTC.

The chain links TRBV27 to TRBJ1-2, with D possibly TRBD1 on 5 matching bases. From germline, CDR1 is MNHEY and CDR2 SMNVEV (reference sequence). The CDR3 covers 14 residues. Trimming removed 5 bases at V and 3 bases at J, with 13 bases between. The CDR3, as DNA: TGTGCCAGCAGTAGGGCAGGGAGGGACTATGGCTACACCTTC. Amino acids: CASSRAGRDYGYTF.

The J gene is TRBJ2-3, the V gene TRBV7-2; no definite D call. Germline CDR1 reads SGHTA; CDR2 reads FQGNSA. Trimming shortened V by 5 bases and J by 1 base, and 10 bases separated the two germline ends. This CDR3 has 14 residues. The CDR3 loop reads CASSVIGGTDTQYF. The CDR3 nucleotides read TGTGCCAGCAGCGTAATTGGGGGCACAGATACGCAGTATTTT.

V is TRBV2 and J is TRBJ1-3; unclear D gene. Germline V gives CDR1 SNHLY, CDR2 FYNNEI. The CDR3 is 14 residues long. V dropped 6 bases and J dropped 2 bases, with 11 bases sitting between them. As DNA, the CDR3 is TGTGCCAGCAGCAGAACGGTAACTGGAAACACCATATATTTT. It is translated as CASSRTVTGNTIYF. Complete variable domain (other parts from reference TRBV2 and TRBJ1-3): EPEVTQTPSHQVTQMGQEVILRCVPISNHLYFYWYRQILGQKVEFLVSFYNNEISEKSEIFDDQFSVERPDGSNFTLKIRSTKLEDSAMYFCASSRTVTGNTIYFGEGSWLTVV.

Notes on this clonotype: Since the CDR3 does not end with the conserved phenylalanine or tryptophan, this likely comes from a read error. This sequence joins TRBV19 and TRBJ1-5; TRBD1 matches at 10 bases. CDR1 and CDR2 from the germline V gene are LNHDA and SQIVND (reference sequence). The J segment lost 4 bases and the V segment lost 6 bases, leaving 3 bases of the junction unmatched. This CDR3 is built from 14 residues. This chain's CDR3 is CASSGQGGNQPQHL. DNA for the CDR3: TGTGCCAGTAGCGGACAGGGGGGTAATCAGCCCCAGCATTTA.